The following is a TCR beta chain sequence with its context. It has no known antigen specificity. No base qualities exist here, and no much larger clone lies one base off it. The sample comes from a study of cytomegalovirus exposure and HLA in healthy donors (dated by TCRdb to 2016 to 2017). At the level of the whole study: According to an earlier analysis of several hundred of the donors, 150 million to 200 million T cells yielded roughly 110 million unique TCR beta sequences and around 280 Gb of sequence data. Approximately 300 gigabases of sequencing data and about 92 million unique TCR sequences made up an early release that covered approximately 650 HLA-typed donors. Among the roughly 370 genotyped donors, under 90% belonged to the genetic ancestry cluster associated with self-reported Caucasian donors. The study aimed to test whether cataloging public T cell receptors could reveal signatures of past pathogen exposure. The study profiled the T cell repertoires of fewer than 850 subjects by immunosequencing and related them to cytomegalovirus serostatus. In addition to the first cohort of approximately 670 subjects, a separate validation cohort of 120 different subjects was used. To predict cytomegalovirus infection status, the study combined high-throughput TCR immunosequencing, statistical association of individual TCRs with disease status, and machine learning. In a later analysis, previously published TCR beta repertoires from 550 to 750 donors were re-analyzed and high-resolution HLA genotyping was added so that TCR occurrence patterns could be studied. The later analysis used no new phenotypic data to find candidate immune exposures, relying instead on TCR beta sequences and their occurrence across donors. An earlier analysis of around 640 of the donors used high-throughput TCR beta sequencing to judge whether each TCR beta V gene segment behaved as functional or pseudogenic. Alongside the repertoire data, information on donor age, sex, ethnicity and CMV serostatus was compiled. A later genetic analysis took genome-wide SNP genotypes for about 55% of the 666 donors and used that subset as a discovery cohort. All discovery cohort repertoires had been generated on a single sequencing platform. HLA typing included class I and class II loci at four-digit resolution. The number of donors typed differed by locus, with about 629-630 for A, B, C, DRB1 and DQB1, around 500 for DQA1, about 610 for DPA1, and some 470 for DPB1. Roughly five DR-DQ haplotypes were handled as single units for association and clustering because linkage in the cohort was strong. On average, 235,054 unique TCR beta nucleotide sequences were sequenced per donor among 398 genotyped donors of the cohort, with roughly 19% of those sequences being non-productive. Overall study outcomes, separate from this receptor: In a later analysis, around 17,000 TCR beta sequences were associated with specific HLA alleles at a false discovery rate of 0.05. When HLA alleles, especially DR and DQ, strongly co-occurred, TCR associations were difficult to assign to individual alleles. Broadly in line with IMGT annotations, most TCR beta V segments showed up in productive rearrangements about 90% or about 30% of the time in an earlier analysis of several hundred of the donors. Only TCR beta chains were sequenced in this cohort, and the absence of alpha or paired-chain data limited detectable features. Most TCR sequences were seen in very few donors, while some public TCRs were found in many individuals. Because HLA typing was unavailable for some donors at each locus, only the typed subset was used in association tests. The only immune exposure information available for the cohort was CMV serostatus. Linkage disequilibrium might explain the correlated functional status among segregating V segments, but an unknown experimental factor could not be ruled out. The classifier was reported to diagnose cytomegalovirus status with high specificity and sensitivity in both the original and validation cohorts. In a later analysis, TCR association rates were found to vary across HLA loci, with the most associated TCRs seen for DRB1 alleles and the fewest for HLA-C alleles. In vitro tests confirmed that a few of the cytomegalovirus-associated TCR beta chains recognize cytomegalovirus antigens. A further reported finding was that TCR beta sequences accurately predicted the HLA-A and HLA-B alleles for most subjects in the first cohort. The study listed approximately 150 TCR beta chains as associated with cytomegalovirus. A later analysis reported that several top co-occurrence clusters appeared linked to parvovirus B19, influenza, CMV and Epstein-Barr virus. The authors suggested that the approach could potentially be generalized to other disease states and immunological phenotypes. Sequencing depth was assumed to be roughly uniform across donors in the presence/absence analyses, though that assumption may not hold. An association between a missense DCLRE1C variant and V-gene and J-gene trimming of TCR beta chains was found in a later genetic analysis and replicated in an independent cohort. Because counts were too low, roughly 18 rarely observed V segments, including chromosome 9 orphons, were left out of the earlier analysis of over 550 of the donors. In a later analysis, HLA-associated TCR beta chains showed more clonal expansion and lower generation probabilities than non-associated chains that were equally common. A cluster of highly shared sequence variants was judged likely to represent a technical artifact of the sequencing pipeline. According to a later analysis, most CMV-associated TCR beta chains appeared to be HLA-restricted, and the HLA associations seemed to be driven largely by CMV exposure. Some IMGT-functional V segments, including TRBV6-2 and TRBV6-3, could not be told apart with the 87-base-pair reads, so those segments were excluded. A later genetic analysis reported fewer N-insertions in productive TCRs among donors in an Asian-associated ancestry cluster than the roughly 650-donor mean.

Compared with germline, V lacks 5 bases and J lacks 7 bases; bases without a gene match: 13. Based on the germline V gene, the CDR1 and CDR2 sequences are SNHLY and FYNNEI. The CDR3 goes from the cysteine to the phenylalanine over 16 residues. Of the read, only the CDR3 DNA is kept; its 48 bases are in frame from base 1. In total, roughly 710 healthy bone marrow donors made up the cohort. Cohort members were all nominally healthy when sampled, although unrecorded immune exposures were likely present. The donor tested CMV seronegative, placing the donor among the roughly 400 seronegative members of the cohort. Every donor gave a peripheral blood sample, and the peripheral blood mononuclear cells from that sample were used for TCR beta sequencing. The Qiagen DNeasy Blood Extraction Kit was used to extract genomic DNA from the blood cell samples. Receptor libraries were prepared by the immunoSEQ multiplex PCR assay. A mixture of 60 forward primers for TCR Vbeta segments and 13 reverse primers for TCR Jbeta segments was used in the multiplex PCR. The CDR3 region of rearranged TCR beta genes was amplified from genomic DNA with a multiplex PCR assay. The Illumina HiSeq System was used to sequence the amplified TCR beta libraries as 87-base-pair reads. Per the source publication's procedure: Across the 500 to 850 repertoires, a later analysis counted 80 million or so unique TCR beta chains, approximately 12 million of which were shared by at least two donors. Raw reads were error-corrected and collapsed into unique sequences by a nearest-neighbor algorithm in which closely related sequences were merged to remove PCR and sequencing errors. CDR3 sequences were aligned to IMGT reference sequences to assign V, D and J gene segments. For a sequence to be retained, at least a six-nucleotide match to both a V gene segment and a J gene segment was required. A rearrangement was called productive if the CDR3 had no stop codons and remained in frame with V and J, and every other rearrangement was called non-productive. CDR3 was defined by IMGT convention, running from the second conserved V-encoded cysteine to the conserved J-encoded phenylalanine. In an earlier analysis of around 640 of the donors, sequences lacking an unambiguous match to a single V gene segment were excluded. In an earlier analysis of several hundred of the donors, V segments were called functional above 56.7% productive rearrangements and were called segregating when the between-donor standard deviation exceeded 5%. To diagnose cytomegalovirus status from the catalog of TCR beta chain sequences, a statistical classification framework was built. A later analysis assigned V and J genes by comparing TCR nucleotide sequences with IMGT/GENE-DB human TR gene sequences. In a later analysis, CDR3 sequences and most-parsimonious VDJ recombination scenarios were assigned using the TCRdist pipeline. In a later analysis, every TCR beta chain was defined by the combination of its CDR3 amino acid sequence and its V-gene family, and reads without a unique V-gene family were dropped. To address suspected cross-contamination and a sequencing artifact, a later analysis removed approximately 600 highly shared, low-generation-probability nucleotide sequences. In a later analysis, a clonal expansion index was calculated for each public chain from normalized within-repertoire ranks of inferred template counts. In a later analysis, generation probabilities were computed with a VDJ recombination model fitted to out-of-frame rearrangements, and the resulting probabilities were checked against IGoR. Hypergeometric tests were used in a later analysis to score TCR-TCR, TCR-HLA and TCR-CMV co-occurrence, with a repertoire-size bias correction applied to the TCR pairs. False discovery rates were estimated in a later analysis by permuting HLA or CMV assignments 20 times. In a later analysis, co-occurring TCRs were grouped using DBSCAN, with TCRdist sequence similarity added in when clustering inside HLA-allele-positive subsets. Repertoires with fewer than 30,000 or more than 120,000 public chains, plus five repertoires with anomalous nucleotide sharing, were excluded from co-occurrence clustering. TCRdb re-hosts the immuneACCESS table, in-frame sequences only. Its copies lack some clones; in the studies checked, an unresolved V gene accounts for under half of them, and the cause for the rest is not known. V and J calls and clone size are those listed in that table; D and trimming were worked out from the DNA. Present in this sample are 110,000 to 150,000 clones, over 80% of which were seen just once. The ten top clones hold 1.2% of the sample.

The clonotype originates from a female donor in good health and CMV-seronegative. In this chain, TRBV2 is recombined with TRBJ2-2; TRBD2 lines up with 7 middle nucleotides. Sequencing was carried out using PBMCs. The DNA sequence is TGTGCCAGCAGTATTAGCACGGGCGGGAGCGTCGGGGAGCTGTTTTTT. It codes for CASSISTGGSVGELFF. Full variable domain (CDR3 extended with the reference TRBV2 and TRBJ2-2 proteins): EPEVTQTPSHQVTQMGQEVILRCVPISNHLYFYWYRQILGQKVEFLVSFYNNEISEKSEIFDDQFSVERPDGSNFTLKIRSTKLEDSAMYFCASSISTGGSVGELFFGEGSRLTVL.